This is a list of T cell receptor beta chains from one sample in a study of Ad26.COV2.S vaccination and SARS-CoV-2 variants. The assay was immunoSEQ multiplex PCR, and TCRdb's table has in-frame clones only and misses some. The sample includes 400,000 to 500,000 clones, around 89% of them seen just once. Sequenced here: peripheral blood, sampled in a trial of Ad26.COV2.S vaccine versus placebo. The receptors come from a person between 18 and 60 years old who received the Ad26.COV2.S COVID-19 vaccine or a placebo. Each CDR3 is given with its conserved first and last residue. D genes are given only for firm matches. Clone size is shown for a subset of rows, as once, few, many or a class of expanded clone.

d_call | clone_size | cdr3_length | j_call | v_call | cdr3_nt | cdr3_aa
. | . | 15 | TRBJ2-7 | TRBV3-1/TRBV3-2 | TGTGCCAGCAGCCAAAGGCAGGGCAGCACTGCCGAGCAGTACTTC | CASSQRQGSTAEQYF
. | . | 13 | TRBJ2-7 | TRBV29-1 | TGCAGCGTTGACACTAAAAGGGACTACGAGCAGTACTTC | CSVDTKRDYEQYF
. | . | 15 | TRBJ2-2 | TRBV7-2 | TGTGCCAGCAGCTTTCAGGGACCGAACACCGGGGAGCTGTTTTTT | CASSFQGPNTGELFF
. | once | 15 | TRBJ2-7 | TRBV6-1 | TGTGCCAGCAGTGAAGGACAGGCGCTAGGGTACGAGCAGTACTTC | CASSEGQALGYEQYF
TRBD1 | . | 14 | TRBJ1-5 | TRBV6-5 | TGTGCCAGCAGAACCGGGACAGAAAATCAGCCCCAGCATTTT | CASRTGTENQPQHF
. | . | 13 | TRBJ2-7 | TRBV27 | TGTGCCAGCAGTTTACCAAGGGGGAACGAGCAGTACTTC | CASSLPRGNEQYF
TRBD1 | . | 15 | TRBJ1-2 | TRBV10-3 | TGTGCCATCAGTGAGAGGGACAGCACCAGCAATGGCTACACCTTC | CAISERDSTSNGYTF
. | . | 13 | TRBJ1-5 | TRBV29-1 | TGCAGCGTTCGTGAGGGGGGTGATCGGCCCCAGCATTTT | CSVREGGDRPQHF
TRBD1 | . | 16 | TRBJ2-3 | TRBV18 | TGTGCCAGCTCACCTACGGGACAGGGAGACACAGATACGCAGTATTTT | CASSPTGQGDTDTQYF
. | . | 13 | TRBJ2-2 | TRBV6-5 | TGTGCCAGCAGTTGGAGGAACACCGGGGAGCTGTTTTTT | CASSWRNTGELFF
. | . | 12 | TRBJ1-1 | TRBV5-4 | TGTGCCAGCAGCCGAGGGGCGGGTGAAGCTTTCTTT | CASSRGAGEAFF
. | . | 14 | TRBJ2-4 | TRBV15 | TGTGCCACCAGCAGGGGGGACTCTGGAAACATTCAGTACTTC | CATSRGDSGNIQYF
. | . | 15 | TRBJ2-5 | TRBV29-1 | TGCAGCGTTTCTATAAGTGGGGGAAAGAGAGAGACCCAGTACTTC | CSVSISGGKRETQYF
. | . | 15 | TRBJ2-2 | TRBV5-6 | TGTGCCAGCAGCTTCGGACAGCCGAACACCGGGGAGCTGTTTTTT | CASSFGQPNTGELFF
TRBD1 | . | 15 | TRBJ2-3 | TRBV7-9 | TGTGCCAGCAGCTTAGTGGGACAGGGGGCAGATACGCAGTATTTT | CASSLVGQGADTQYF
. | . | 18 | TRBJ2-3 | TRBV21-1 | TGTGCCAGCAGGACTAGCGGGGAGGCCATGGACCACACAGATACGCAGTATTTT | CASRTSGEAMDHTDTQYF
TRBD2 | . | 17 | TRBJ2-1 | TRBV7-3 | TGTGCCAGCAGCTCCTGGGGACCGGGACTAGAGAGGAATGAGCAGTTCTTC | CASSSWGPGLERNEQFF
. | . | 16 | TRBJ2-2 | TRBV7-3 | TGTGCCAGCACCCCCGGCCCACGGGACATAACCGGGGAGCTGTTTTTT | CASTPGPRDITGELFF
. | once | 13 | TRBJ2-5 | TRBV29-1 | TGCAGCGTTTCAGGGGCAGGGGAAGAGACCCAGTACTTC | CSVSGAGEETQYF
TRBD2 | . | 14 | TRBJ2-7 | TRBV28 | TGTGCCAGCTTACATAGCGGGGGTACCTACGAGCAGTACTTC | CASLHSGGTYEQYF
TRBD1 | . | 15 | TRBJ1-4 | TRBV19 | TGTGCCAGTACCTCCAGACAGGGCCCTACTGAAAAACTGTTTTTT | CASTSRQGPTEKLFF
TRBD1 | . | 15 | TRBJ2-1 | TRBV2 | TGTGCCAGCAGCAAACTCGGACAGGGGAGCGGTGAGCAGTTCTTC | CASSKLGQGSGEQFF
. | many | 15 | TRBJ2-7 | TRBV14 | TGTGCCAGCAGCCGCGCCGGAATTTTACTCACCGAGCAGTACTTC | CASSRAGILLTEQYF
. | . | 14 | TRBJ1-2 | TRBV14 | TGTGCCAGCAGCCAAGATCCCGGGGTTGGTGGCTACACCTTC | CASSQDPGVGGYTF
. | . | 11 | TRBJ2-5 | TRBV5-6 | TGTGCCAGCAGCCACGTAGAGACCCAGTACTTC | CASSHVETQYF
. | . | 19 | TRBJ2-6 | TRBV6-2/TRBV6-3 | TGTGCCAGCAGTTCTGGGTTAGCAGGGGTTAGCTCTGGGGCCAACGTCCTGACTTTC | CASSSGLAGVSSGANVLTF
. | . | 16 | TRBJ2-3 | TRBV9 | TGTGCCAGCAGCGTAGTTGGCCACTCGGCTACAGATACGCAGTATTTT | CASSVVGHSATDTQYF
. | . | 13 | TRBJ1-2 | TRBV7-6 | TGTGCCAGCAGCTCGAGGTACTCCGATGGCTACACCTTC | CASSSRYSDGYTF
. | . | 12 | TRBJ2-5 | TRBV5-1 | TGCGCCAGCAGCTTGGATCTGGAGACCCAGTACTTC | CASSLDLETQYF
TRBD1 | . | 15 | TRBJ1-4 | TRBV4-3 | TGCGCCAGCAGCCCAAACCGGGACAGTGGGGAAAAACTGTTTTTT | CASSPNRDSGEKLFF
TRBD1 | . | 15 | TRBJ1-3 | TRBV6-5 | TGTGCCAGCAGTTATAACAGGGGGCTTGGAAACACCATATATTTT | CASSYNRGLGNTIYF
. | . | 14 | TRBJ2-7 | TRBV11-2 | TGTGCCAGCACCGTAACCGGGTCCCCGGGCGAGCAGTACTTC | CASTVTGSPGEQYF
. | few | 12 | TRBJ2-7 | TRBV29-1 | TGCAGCGCTATTGGACCCGCCTACGAGCAGTACTTC | CSAIGPAYEQYF
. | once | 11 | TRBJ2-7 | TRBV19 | TGTGCCAGTAGGGGGTATAACGAGCAGTACTTC | CASRGYNEQYF
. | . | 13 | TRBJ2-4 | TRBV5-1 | TGCGCCAGCAGCTTGACCCGCCCGGGACTCCAGTACTTC | CASSLTRPGLQYF
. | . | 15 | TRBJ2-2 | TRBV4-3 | TGCGCCAGCAGCCACAGAGGACGCCGCGCCGGGGAGCTGTTTTTT | CASSHRGRRAGELFF
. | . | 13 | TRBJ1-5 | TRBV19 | TGTGCCAGTAGTATAGGAGGGAATCAGCCCCAGCATTTT | CASSIGGNQPQHF
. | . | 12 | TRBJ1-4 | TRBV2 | TGTGCCAGCAGAAGAGGGGCCGAAAAACTGTTTTTT | CASRRGAEKLFF
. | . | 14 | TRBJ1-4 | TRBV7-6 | TGTGCCAGCAGCAAGATCGCAACTAATGAAAAACTGTTTTTT | CASSKIATNEKLFF
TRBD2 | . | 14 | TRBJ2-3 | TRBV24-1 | TGTGCCACCGGACTAGCGGGGTCCACAGATACGCAGTATTTT | CATGLAGSTDTQYF
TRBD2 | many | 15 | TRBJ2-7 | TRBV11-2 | TGTGCCAGCAGCTTAGAGCGGGGGGGCCTGAACGAGCAGTACTTC | CASSLERGGLNEQYF
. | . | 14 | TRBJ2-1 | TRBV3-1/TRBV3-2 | TGTGCCAGCAGCCAAGTGGGGGATTACAATGAGCAGTTCTTC | CASSQVGDYNEQFF
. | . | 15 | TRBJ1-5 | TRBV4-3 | TGCGCCAGCAGCCAAGGAAGGGCAGGTGGTCAGCCCCAGCATTTT | CASSQGRAGGQPQHF
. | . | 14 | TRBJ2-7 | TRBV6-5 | TGTGCAATCATAGGGGTATGGAGTGCCTACGAGCAGTACTTC | CAIIGVWSAYEQYF
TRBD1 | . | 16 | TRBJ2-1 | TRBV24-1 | TGTGCCACCAGTGATTTGCAGGGGGTCGCGGGTGGTGAGCAGTTCTTC | CATSDLQGVAGGEQFF
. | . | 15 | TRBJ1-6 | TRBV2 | TGTGCCAGCTGGCCGGAGAGCTCCTATAATTCACCCCTCCACTTT | CASWPESSYNSPLHF
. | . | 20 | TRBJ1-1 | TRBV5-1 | TGCGCCAGCAGCTTGGATTTAGATACAGTACGGGGGGGCATGAACACTGAAGCTTTCTTT | CASSLDLDTVRGGMNTEAFF
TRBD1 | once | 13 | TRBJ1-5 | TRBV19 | TGTGCCAGCCAGGACAGGGACAATCAGCCCCAGCATTTT | CASQDRDNQPQHF
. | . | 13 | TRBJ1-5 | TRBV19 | TGTGCCAGTAGTAATCACAGGGATCAGCCCCAGCATTTT | CASSNHRDQPQHF
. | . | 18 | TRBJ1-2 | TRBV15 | TGTGCCACCAGCAGAGATTTTTCTCGAGGGGCAATCAACTATGGCTACACCTTC | CATSRDFSRGAINYGYTF
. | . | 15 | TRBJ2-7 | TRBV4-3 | TGCGCCAGCAGCCAAGAACTTGCAGACCGCTACGAGCAGTACTTC | CASSQELADRYEQYF
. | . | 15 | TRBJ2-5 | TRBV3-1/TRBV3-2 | TGTGCCAGCAGCCAAGGGAGACTCCCGCGGGAGACCCAGTACTTC | CASSQGRLPRETQYF
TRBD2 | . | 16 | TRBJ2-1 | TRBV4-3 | TGCGCCAGCAGCCAAGAAATTAGCGGGGGCTACAATGAGCAGTTCTTC | CASSQEISGGYNEQFF
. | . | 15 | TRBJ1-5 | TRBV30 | TGTGCCTGGAGCACCGACAGATATAGCAATCAGCCCCAGCATTTT | CAWSTDRYSNQPQHF
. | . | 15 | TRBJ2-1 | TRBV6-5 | TGTGCCAGCAGTTACATTACAGGGAATTACAATGAGCAGTTCTTC | CASSYITGNYNEQFF
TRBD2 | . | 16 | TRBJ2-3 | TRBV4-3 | TGCGCCAGCAGCCCGGGGACTAGCGGGGAGACAGATACGCAGTATTTT | CASSPGTSGETDTQYF
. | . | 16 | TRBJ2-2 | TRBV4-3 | TGCGCCAGCAGCCAGCGGCAGACACCTCATACCGGGGAGCTGTTTTTT | CASSQRQTPHTGELFF
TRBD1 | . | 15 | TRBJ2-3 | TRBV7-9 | TGTGCCAGCAGCTTGGGGACAGGGGTAGGAGATACGCAGTATTTT | CASSLGTGVGDTQYF